One TCR beta chain is described in this entry. As yet, its antigen is unknown. The CDR3 loop spans 15 amino acids. The V segment lost 7 bases and the J segment 5 bases; nucleotides outside the gene matches: 8. The germline V gene encodes CDR1 SNHLY and CDR2 FYNNEI. This sample was taken from a study of cytomegalovirus exposure and HLA in healthy donors. Study results and limitations: Reports described diagnosis of cytomegalovirus status by the classifier as highly specific and sensitive.

The PCR employed 60 Vbeta primers together with 13 Jbeta primers. Profiled with immunoSEQ multiplex PCR; TCRdb holds only in-frame clones, not every one. The sample holds around 170,000 clones, more than 80% seen once. The chain uses TRBV2 and TRBJ1-4; 9 positions agree with TRBD1. Source material: PBMCs. This TCR derives from a woman aged 45-59 years in good health and CMV-seropositive. The CDR3 coding sequence is TGTGCCAGCACCGAAAGGGACAGGGAGAATGAAAAACTGTTTTTT. This gives the protein CASTERDRENEKLFF.